The rows below give T cell receptor beta chains drawn from one sample of a study of T-cell memory formation after mild COVID-19. TCRdb reanalysed the 5' RACE reads using MiXCR and keeps one entry per CDR3 protein. The sample has almost 550,000 distinct CDR3 sequences, roughly 20% seen once. The sample comprised PBMCs or a T cell subset sorted from them (not recorded which). These receptor sequences come from an adult woman who had mild COVID-19 (a few samples of this study predate the infection). Cell type and time point are not known. CDR3s include the opening cysteine and the closing phenylalanine or tryptophan. The order of the fields is J gene, clone size, V gene, D gene, CDR3 protein, CDR3 DNA. The D gene is left open where the match is weak. Not every row has a clone size; where given, it reads once, few, many or a size class.

j_gene: TRBJ1-1
abundance: NA
v_gene: TRBV5-1
d_gene: NA
CDR3aa: CASSSPGGAEAFF
CDR3nt: TGCGCCAGCAGCTCCCCCGGGGGCGCTGAAGCTTTCTTT

j_gene: TRBJ2-2
abundance: few
v_gene: TRBV19
d_gene: NA
CDR3aa: CASSIGLGGAHAGELFF
CDR3nt: TGTGCCAGTAGTATAGGTCTGGGGGGGGCCCACGCCGGGGAGCTGTTTTTT

j_gene: TRBJ2-5
abundance: NA
v_gene: TRBV15
d_gene: TRBD2
CDR3aa: CATSWRESGEETQYF
CDR3nt: TGTGCCACCTCCTGGCGGGAGAGTGGTGAAGAGACCCAGTACTTC

j_gene: TRBJ1-6
abundance: NA
v_gene: TRBV5-5
d_gene: NA
CDR3aa: CASSLAADNSPLHF
CDR3nt: TGTGCCAGCAGCTTGGCAGCCGATAATTCACCCCTCCACTTT

j_gene: TRBJ2-3
abundance: few
v_gene: TRBV4-2
d_gene: TRBD2
CDR3aa: CASSHEAGGTDTQYF
CDR3nt: TGTGCCAGCAGCCACGAAGCGGGGGGCACAGATACGCAGTATTTT

j_gene: TRBJ1-1
abundance: NA
v_gene: TRBV20-1
d_gene: NA
CDR3aa: CSARDELRAIAFF
CDR3nt: TGCAGTGCTAGAGATGAGTTACGCGCGATAGCTTTCTTT

j_gene: TRBJ1-5
abundance: NA
v_gene: TRBV7-2
d_gene: NA
CDR3aa: CASSLIGATGNQPQHF
CDR3nt: TGTGCCAGCAGCTTAATCGGGGCAACGGGCAATCAGCCCCAGCATTTT

j_gene: TRBJ2-3
abundance: few
v_gene: TRBV6-6
d_gene: TRBD2
CDR3aa: CASSYGTSGGPQITQYF
CDR3nt: TGTGCCAGCAGTTACGGGACTAGCGGGGGGCCCCAGATAACGCAGTATTTT

j_gene: TRBJ2-1
abundance: few
v_gene: TRBV7-9
d_gene: NA
CDR3aa: CASSLGLAESYNEQFF
CDR3nt: TGTGCCAGCAGCCTCGGGCTAGCCGAATCATACAATGAGCAGTTCTTC

j_gene: TRBJ1-1
abundance: NA
v_gene: TRBV5-4
d_gene: NA
CDR3aa: CASSSPSGMNTEAFF
CDR3nt: TGTGCCAGCAGCTCACCTTCAGGAATGAACACTGAAGCTTTCTTT

j_gene: TRBJ2-5
abundance: many
v_gene: TRBV7-9
d_gene: NA
CDR3aa: CASSLVGSQETQYF
CDR3nt: TGTGCCAGCAGCTTAGTAGGGTCCCAAGAGACCCAGTACTTC

j_gene: TRBJ2-5
abundance: few
v_gene: TRBV5-1
d_gene: NA
CDR3aa: CASSLAGMETQYF
CDR3nt: TGCGCCAGCAGCTTGGCGGGAATGGAGACCCAGTACTTC

j_gene: TRBJ2-7
abundance: NA
v_gene: TRBV12-3/TRBV12-4
d_gene: TRBD1
CDR3aa: CASSPGQGSSLEQYF
CDR3nt: TGTGCCAGCAGTCCCGGACAGGGGTCTTCTCTCGAGCAGTACTTC

j_gene: TRBJ2-1
abundance: NA
v_gene: TRBV20-1
d_gene: NA
CDR3aa: CSARSPVNEQFF
CDR3nt: TGCAGTGCTAGGTCCCCGGTCAATGAGCAGTTCTTC

j_gene: TRBJ2-1
abundance: few
v_gene: TRBV6-2/TRBV6-3
d_gene: TRBD2
CDR3aa: CASSLLGLAGEVEDEQFF
CDR3nt: TGTGCCAGCAGTCTCCTGGGACTAGCGGGGGAAGTGGAAGATGAGCAGTTCTTC

j_gene: TRBJ1-1
abundance: NA
v_gene: TRBV7-9
d_gene: TRBD1
CDR3aa: CASSARDRLNTEAFF
CDR3nt: TGTGCCAGCAGCGCCCGGGACAGGCTGAACACTGAAGCTTTCTTT

j_gene: TRBJ2-5
abundance: few
v_gene: TRBV7-8
d_gene: NA
CDR3aa: CASSGSAVKETQYF
CDR3nt: TGTGCCAGCAGCGGCAGCGCGGTCAAGGAGACCCAGTACTTC

j_gene: TRBJ2-7
abundance: NA
v_gene: TRBV6-1
d_gene: TRBD1
CDR3aa: CASSPRWDSRNYEQYF
CDR3nt: TGTGCCAGCAGTCCAAGATGGGACAGTCGCAACTACGAGCAGTACTTC